Reported below is one T cell receptor beta chain. This sample stems from a study of chemoradiotherapy in HPV16-positive cancers. Sequenced by immunoSEQ multiplex PCR; TCRdb stores in-frame clones only, minus some. Among more than 9,500 clones listed, 85% to 90% were seen once. The CDR3 spans 16 residues. The V end was cut by 4 bases, the J end by 4 bases, with 17 bases between. Germline V lookup: CDR1 LGHNA, CDR2 YNFKEQ. This material consisted of blood, taken from a patient who underwent chemoradiotherapy. The V gene is TRBV4-2, the J gene TRBJ1-3, with D perhaps TRBD1 (5 bases). The TCR was taken from a human donor with HPV-associated anogenital cancer. CDR3 residues: CASSRDLGVSGNTIYF. CDR3 bases: TGTGCCAGCAGCCGAGATTTGGGGGTTTCAGGAAACACCATATATTTT.